The clone carrying this TCR beta chain was recorded only once. V was pared by 10 bases and J by 5 bases, with 18 bases between. The CDR3 is 14 amino acids. TCRdb re-analysed the multiplex PCR reads in MiXCR, keeping a single row per CDR3 protein. This sample yields several thousand distinct CDR3 sequences, of which under 50% are seen a single time; 14% belongs to the top ten. These data belong to a study of breast tumors, draining lymph nodes, adjacent tissues. Specimen: tumor-adjacent breast tissue. The source is a female donor with breast cancer. Some clones in this sample may be carry-over from other donors' samples. J is TRBJ2-1 and V is TRBV12-3 or TRBV12-4, with D perhaps matching TRBD2 (6 bases). The CDR3 spells CATTWGESDNEQFF. CDR3 in DNA: TGTGCCACAACGTGGGGGGAATCCGACAATGAGCAGTTCTTC.